The 22 T cell receptor beta chains reported below all come from one sample, sequenced in a study of blood T cell repertoires in COVID-19. The protocol was immunoSEQ multiplex PCR, while the TCRdb copy is restricted to in-frame clones and leaves out a portion. The data contain approximately 100,000 clones, around nine tenths of them singletons. Material: peripheral blood. The receptors stem from a human donor with acute or convalescent COVID-19. The donor label of this sample is uncertain.

This rearrangement joins TRBV4-1 to TRBJ2-3; the D gene is possibly TRBD2 (6 bases). Per the germline V gene, CDR1 is MGHRA and CDR2 is YSYEKL. CDR3 length: 15 residues. V lost 0 bases and J 5 bases, leaving 12 bases between the germline ends. CDR3 residues: CASSQDRPGEDTQYF. The CDR3 region has the DNA TGCGCCAGCAGCCAAGATCGACCGGGGGAAGATACGCAGTATTTT.

The rearrangement uses TRBV7-9 and TRBJ1-2; 8 nucleotides line up with TRBD1. Germline V gene sequence: CDR1 SEHNR, CDR2 FQNEAQ (reference sequence). The CDR3 consists of 14 residues. After removal of 3 bases from V and 8 bases from J, the junction contained 8 bases not matched to a gene. The CDR3 reads CASSLGGQARGYTF. The CDR3 bases are TGTGCCAGCAGCTTGGGGGGACAGGCGCGGGGCTACACCTTC.

The V call is TRBV4-1, the J call TRBJ2-1; 8 bases agree with TRBD2. Germline CDR1 MGHRA, CDR2 YSYEKL. The CDR3 has 15 amino acids. J lost 9 bases, V lost 1 base, and 8 bases had no gene match. In DNA, the CDR3 is TGCGCCAGCAGCCAAGTCGACGGGGGGGCGGGTGAGCAGTTCTTC. This translates into CASSQVDGGAGEQFF.

The CDR3 protein is CASRIRLAGGHEQYF. DNA of the CDR3: TGTGCCAGCAGGATCCGACTAGCGGGAGGCCACGAGCAGTACTTC. The V and J genes are TRBV6-5 and TRBJ2-7, with TRBD2 identical over 13 bases. J gave up 5 bases and V 6 bases, and 7 bases lay outside the gene matches. The CDR3 length is 15 residues. Germline CDR1 is MNHEY and CDR2 is SVGAGI.

This sequence joins TRBV11-1 and TRBJ2-1; 8 bases are shared with TRBD2. CDR1 and CDR2 (germline): SGHAT, FQDESV (reference sequence). V was clipped by 5 bases and J by 9 bases; unmatched bases: 12. This CDR3 is 15 amino acids long. CDR3 coding DNA: TGTGCCAGCAGCGTATCTAGCGGGCCTTGGAGTGAGCAGTTCTTC. It codes for CASSVSSGPWSEQFF.

The V call is TRBV7-3, the J call TRBJ2-1, with TRBD2 matching over 10 bases. CDR3 length: 16 amino acids. J gave up 2 bases and V 5 bases, and 6 bases lay outside the gene matches. From germline, CDR1 is SGHTA and CDR2 FQGTGA. In DNA, the CDR3 is TGTGCCAGCAGCCCTGCTAGCGGGAGTCCCTACAATGAGCAGTTCTTC. It codes for CASSPASGSPYNEQFF. The complete variable domain, with remaining parts taken from reference TRBV7-3 and TRBJ2-1, reads GAGVSQTPSNKVTEKGKYVELRCDPISGHTALYWYRQSLGQGPEFLIYFQGTGAADDSGLPNDRFFAVRPEGSVSTLKIQRTERGDSAVYLCASSPASGSPYNEQFFGPGTRLTVL.

The rearrangement uses TRBV15 and TRBJ1-1; D not certain. The V and J ends lost 0 bases and 5 bases respectively, with 13 bases between them. This CDR3 comprises 15 residues. Germline-derived CDR1 and CDR2 are LNHNV and YYDKDF (reference sequence). The CDR3, as DNA: TGTGCCACCAGCAGAGACCGGCGTCCGCGGACTGAAGCTTTCTTT. It specifies CATSRDRRPRTEAFF.

This chain connects TRBV7-6 to TRBJ1-4; TRBD1 agrees at 10 bases. Germline V CDR1 and CDR2: SGHVS, FNYEAQ. The CDR3 runs 15 residues. The trim removed 6 bases at V and 3 bases at J, leaving 4 bases unmatched. CDR3 DNA: TGTGCCAGCAGATCCGGGACAGGGGCTAATGAAAAACTGTTTTTT. Encoded protein: CASRSGTGANEKLFF.

The chain uses TRBV2 and TRBJ1-2, with TRBD1 identical over 10 bases. V shed 7 bases and J 5 bases; nucleotides not matched to a gene: 7. The CDR3 spans 14 residues. Per germline, CDR1 SNHLY and CDR2 FYNNEI. DNA of the CDR3: TGTGCCAGCAACCGGGACAGGGGCGAATATGGCTACACCTTC. The encoded protein is CASNRDRGEYGYTF. Full variable domain (missing parts from reference TRBV2 and TRBJ1-2): EPEVTQTPSHQVTQMGQEVILRCVPISNHLYFYWYRQILGQKVEFLVSFYNNEISEKSEIFDDQFSVERPDGSNFTLKIRSTKLEDSAMYFCASNRDRGEYGYTFGSGTRLTVV.

The chain links TRBV14 to TRBJ2-7; possibly TRBD1 for D (5 bases). The V end was cut by 2 bases, the J end by 4 bases, with 12 bases between. Looked up from germline, CDR1 is SGHDN and CDR2 is FVKESK. The CDR3 spans 14 residues. CDR3 DNA sequence: TGTGCCAGCAGCCAATTGGCCCAGGGATACGAGCAGTACTTC. Translated: CASSQLAQGYEQYF. Combining the CDR3 with reference TRBV14 and TRBJ2-7 gives the whole variable domain EAGVTQFPSHSVIEKGQTVTLRCDPISGHDNLYWYRRVMGKEIKFLLHFVKESKQDESGMPNNRFLAERTGGTYSTLKVQPAELEDSGVYFCASSQLAQGYEQYFGPGTRLTVT.

The CDR3 region is CASSQDLGLETYNEQFF. Here the CDR3 DNA reads TGCGCCAGCAGCCAAGATCTAGGACTAGAGACCTACAATGAGCAGTTCTTC. V usage is TRBV4-1 and J usage is TRBJ2-1, with 7 positions matching TRBD2. The CDR3 consists of 17 residues. The J segment lost 2 bases and the V segment lost 0 bases, leaving 7 bases of the junction unmatched. Germline CDR1 MGHRA, CDR2 YSYEKL.

This clone has a handful of counts. The chain is built from TRBV5-4 and TRBJ1-5; D not resolved. Germline V gene lookup returns CDR1 SGHNT and CDR2 YYREEE (reference sequence). The CDR3 sequence is 13 residues long. V lost 0 bases, J lost 7 bases, and 8 bases lay in between. In DNA form, the CDR3 reads TGTGCCAGCAGCTTGGACGCTGAGCAGCCCCAGCATTTT. This encodes CASSLDAEQPQHF.

This clone was observed a few times. This chain joins TRBV7-9 and TRBJ2-1; 10 nucleotides align to TRBD2. V lost 6 bases and J lost 6; bases outside the gene matches: 14. CDR1 is SEHNR, CDR2 FQNEAQ, per germline (reference sequence). The CDR3 has 17 residues. The CDR3 DNA is TGTGCCAGCAGGCCGGGACTAGCGCTCGAGCAAGGCAATGAGCAGTTCTTC. It yields the protein CASRPGLALEQGNEQFF.

The V gene is TRBV6-5, the J gene TRBJ1-2; D gene ambiguous. V was pared by 0 bases and J by 6 bases, with 8 bases between. The CDR3 covers 13 residues. Germline values: CDR1 MNHEY, CDR2 SVGAGI. The CDR3 nucleotides read TGTGCCAGCAGTTACTCAATTAGAAATGGCTACACCTTC. It codes for CASSYSIRNGYTF.

This sequence joins TRBV5-1 and TRBJ2-5; the match to TRBD2 covers 15 bases. Germline values: CDR1 SGHRS, CDR2 YFSETQ. Germline trimming cut 4 bases from V and 4 bases from J; bases unmatched to any gene: 2. The CDR3 has 15 residues. CDR3 sequence reads: CASSPGLAGGETQYF. CDR3 nucleotides: TGCGCCAGCAGCCCGGGACTAGCGGGGGGAGAGACCCAGTACTTC.

V gene TRBV6-5 combines with J gene TRBJ1-1; no definite D call. CDR3 length: 14 residues. Germline V lookup: CDR1 MNHEY, CDR2 SVGAGI. Trimming stripped 2 bases from V and 4 bases from J, with 11 bases between. This CDR3 reads CASSYGPPGTEAFF. In DNA form, the CDR3 reads TGTGCCAGCAGTTACGGTCCTCCGGGCACTGAAGCTTTCTTT.

V gene TRBV30 combines with J gene TRBJ2-3; 7 nucleotides agree with TRBD1. This CDR3 comprises 14 residues. Losses at the gene ends were 4 bases for V and 4 bases for J; bases not matched to a gene: 8. Germline assignment: CDR1 GTSNPN and CDR2 SVGIG (reference sequence). CDR3 sequence reads: CAWNLQGLADTQYF. In DNA form, the CDR3 reads TGTGCCTGGAACCTACAGGGGTTGGCAGATACGCAGTATTTT.

The chain has TRBV11-2 and TRBJ1-6; 9 bases line up with TRBD1. The trim removed 0 bases at V and 3 bases at J, leaving 3 bases unmatched. Looked up from germline, CDR1 is SGHAT and CDR2 is FQNNGV. The CDR3 is 17 amino acids. CDR3 nucleotide sequence: TGTGCCAGCAGCTTAGATGCGGGACAGGGCTATAATTCACCCCTCCACTTT. Protein sequence: CASSLDAGQGYNSPLHF.

The chain combines TRBV7-3 with TRBJ2-7; 7 bases are a match to TRBD2. The V segment lost 1 base and the J segment 6 bases; nucleotides outside the gene matches: 30. This CDR3 is 22 amino acids long. From germline, CDR1 is SGHTA and CDR2 FQGTGA. Written as DNA, the CDR3 is TGTGCCAGCAGCTTAATTTGGTGGATTAAGGTAACGTCGCGGGAGAATAGGTGCGAGCAGTACTTC. Protein: CASSLIWWIKVTSRENRCEQYF.

The chain joins TRBV12-3 or TRBV12-4 to TRBJ1-2; a weak D match, TRBD1 (6 bases). The CDR3 length is 12 residues. Trimming cost V 1 base and J 8 bases, with 8 bases left between them. CDR3 loop: CASSLGGTGYTF. The CDR3 bases are TGTGCCAGCAGTTTAGGGGGGACAGGCTACACCTTC.

The chain carries TRBV11-3 and TRBJ2-7; 8 bases map to TRBD2. The germline CDR1 and CDR2 sequences are SGHNT and YENEEA. The CDR3 extends over 13 amino acids. V gave up 0 bases and J gave up 8 bases; unmatched junction bases: 3. CDR3 sequence reads: CASSLESGGQQYF. The CDR3 DNA is TGTGCCAGCAGCTTAGAATCGGGGGGGCAGCAGTACTTC.

The chain is built from TRBV7-8 and TRBJ2-7, with 9 bases identical to TRBD2. J gave up 2 bases and V 5 bases, and 7 bases lay outside the gene matches. CDR3 length: 15 amino acids. Germline lookup yields CDR1 SGHVS and CDR2 FQNEAQ. The chain's CDR3 is CASSPIAGAPYEQYF. CDR3 sequence (DNA): TGTGCCAGCAGCCCGATAGCGGGAGCCCCCTACGAGCAGTACTTC.